This T cell receptor (beta chain) originates from a study of OX40 agonist ivuxolimab in advanced cancers. Turning to the study itself: Antecedent anti-PD-1, anti-PD-L1 or anti-CTLA-4 therapy was permissible, with approximately 44% having received some.

The CDR3 sequence is 12 residues long. Between the trimmed V and J ends, which lost 7 bases and 2 bases, there was a span of 8 bases. In germline, CDR1 is MNHNS, CDR2 SASEGT. Comment on this clone: Antigen specificity is unknown.

Produced via immunoSEQ multiplex PCR; TCRdb's table is partial and in-frame only. The data show about 69,000 clones, roughly nine tenths seen once. Study results and limitations: Partial responders dosed at 0.1-3.0 mg/kg displayed clonal expansion ranking among the lowest.

The sequences come from CD4+ or CD8+ T cells sorted from blood, collected in a trial of the OX40 agonist ivuxolimab. The genes are TRBV6-1 and TRBJ1-2; D is unclear. This sequence originates from an adult with an advanced solid tumor such as melanoma, head and neck, liver or kidney cancer. The CDR3 region has the DNA TGTGCCAGCAATGACGGGAACTATGGCTACACCTTC. This codes for CASNDGNYGYTF.